This record looks at one T cell receptor beta chain sequence and its context. The data originate from a study of blood T cell repertoires in COVID-19. Study-level information: COVID-19 samples collected from the United States, Italy and Spain covered acute and convalescent phases.

Produced via immunoSEQ multiplex PCR; TCRdb's table is partial and in-frame only. The sample lists over 200,000 clones, roughly 91% occurring once. The germline V gene encodes CDR1 MDHEN and CDR2 SYDVKM. The CDR3 is made up of 15 amino acids. V lost 3 bases, J lost 7 bases, and 8 bases stayed unmatched. The chain uses TRBV28 and TRBJ2-7, with TRBD2 matching over 11 bases. The sample consisted of peripheral blood. This TCR was sampled from a woman aged 35 to 49 who had recovered from COVID-19. DNA of the CDR3: TGTGCCAGCAGTTTGGAGAACCGGACTAGCGGGGAGCAGTACGTC. The encoded protein is CASSLENRTSGEQYV.